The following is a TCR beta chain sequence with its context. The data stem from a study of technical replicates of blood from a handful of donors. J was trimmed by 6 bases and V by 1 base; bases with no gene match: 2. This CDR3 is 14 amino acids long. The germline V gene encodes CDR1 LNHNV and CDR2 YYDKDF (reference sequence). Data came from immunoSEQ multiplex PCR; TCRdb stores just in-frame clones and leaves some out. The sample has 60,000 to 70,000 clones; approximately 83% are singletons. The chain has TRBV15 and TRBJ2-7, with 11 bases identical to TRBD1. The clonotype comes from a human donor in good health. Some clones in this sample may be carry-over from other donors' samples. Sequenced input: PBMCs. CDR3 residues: CATSRAGQGGEQYF. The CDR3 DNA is TGTGCCACCAGCAGAGCGGGACAGGGGGGCGAGCAGTACTTC.